This T cell receptor beta chain was recorded in a study of Ad26.COV2.S vaccination and SARS-CoV-2 variants. Overall study context: Administration of Ad26.COV2.S was intramuscular, either once or twice 56 days apart.

Profiled with immunoSEQ multiplex PCR; TCRdb holds only in-frame clones, not every one. The data contain nearly 400,000 clones, about 88% of them singletons. Study-level results: It is possible that the TCR breadth and depth analyses underestimated the total T cell responses. In vaccinated individuals, spike-specific CD8+ and CD4+ T cell responses reportedly displayed substantial breadth.

Turning to this clone: Its antigen remains unidentified.

As for treatment: 15 to 20 received Ad26.COV2.S at low or high dose, single or two shots; several received placebo; per-sample allocation not given. Collection of samples fell on day 63 after the first vaccine or placebo injection. It was Wuhan-strain SARS-CoV-2 spike that the Ad26 vaccine vector expressed. CDR1 LGHDT and CDR2 YNNKEL come from the germline V gene (reference sequence). Between the trimmed V and J ends, which lost 4 bases and 6 bases, there was a span of 10 bases. The CDR3 loop spans 13 amino acids. The sequences come from peripheral blood, collected in a trial of Ad26.COV2.S vaccine versus placebo. The source is a person between 18 and 65 years old who received the Ad26.COV2.S COVID-19 vaccine or a placebo. The chain combines TRBV3-1 (or the pseudogene TRBV3-2) with TRBJ2-1; the D gene is possibly TRBD1 (5 bases). The CDR3 nucleotides are TGTGCCAGCAGCCGGGGCAATGGCAATGAGCAGTTCTTC. Its translation is CASSRGNGNEQFF.